One and the same sample provided the 15 T cell receptor beta chains below, sequenced in a study of cytomegalovirus exposure and HLA in healthy donors. The study ran its PCR with 60 Vbeta and 13 Jbeta primers. Repertoires were generated with immunoSEQ multiplex PCR, while TCRdb's copy carries only in-frame clones and drops some. This sample carries 80,000 to 130,000 clones, 84% of them seen once, and the ten largest clones take 1.2%. The sample was PBMCs. The receptors come from a woman aged 18-35 years in good health and CMV-seronegative.

This chain uses TRBV7-6 with TRBJ2-3, with D perhaps matching TRBD2 (5 bases). Between the trimmed V and J ends, which lost 1 base and 3 bases, there was a span of 11 bases. The CDR3 is 15 amino acids. CDR1 and CDR2 (germline): SGHVS, FNYEAQ. CDR3 nucleotides: TGTGCCAGCAGCTTAGATGGGAGAGGAACAGATACGCAGTATTTT. Translation gives CASSLDGRGTDTQYF.

The chain joins TRBV11-2 to TRBJ2-7; 10 positions agree with TRBD1. This CDR3 is 15 amino acids long. CDR1 SGHAT and CDR2 FQNNGV come from the germline V gene. The trim removed 5 bases at V and 2 bases at J, leaving 6 bases unmatched. The CDR3 loop is CASSGEGTGAYEQYF. Here the CDR3 DNA reads TGTGCCAGCAGCGGAGAGGGGACAGGGGCCTACGAGCAGTACTTC.

CDR3 amino acids: CASSGTSGGYNEQFF. CDR3 nucleotide sequence: TGTGCCAGCAGCGGGACTAGCGGAGGTTACAATGAGCAGTTCTTC. The chain couples TRBV6-4 to TRBJ2-1; 11 bases map to TRBD2. This CDR3 has 15 amino acids. Unmatched junction bases numbered 5, after V lost 6 bases and J lost 4 bases. Germline V gives CDR1 MRHNA, CDR2 SNTAGT.

This chain joins TRBV27 and TRBJ2-1, with 16 bases aligning to TRBD2. CDR1 is MNHEY and CDR2 is SMNVEV in the germline V gene (reference sequence). With 3 bases clipped from V and 6 bases from J, the junction kept 5 bases outside the gene matches. The CDR3 has 17 residues. The CDR3 here is CASSFVGLAGGSNEQFF. The CDR3 DNA is TGTGCCAGCAGTTTCGTGGGACTAGCGGGAGGGAGCAATGAGCAGTTCTTC.

The chain links TRBV5-1 to TRBJ2-5; 7 nucleotides align to TRBD2. Germline-derived CDR1 and CDR2 are SGHRS and YFSETQ. V was pared by 4 bases and J by 5 bases, with 5 bases of the junction left unmatched. The CDR3 contains 13 residues. Here the CDR3 reads CASSATSWETQYF. CDR3 nucleotides: TGCGCCAGCAGCGCGACTAGCTGGGAGACCCAGTACTTC.

The gene calls are TRBV9 and TRBJ1-5; possibly TRBD1 for D (6 bases). The CDR3 consists of 13 residues. Trimming removed 2 bases from V and 6 bases from J, with 9 bases in between. Germline V CDR1 and CDR2: SGDLS, YYNGEE. The CDR3 sequence is CASSVRQVQPQHF. CDR3 bases: TGTGCCAGCAGCGTCCGACAGGTTCAGCCCCAGCATTTT.

The gene calls are TRBV19 and TRBJ1-5; maybe TRBD1 (6 bases). Germline V gene data show CDR1 as LNHDA and CDR2 as SQIVND (reference sequence). Trimming stripped 5 bases from V and 1 base from J, with 9 bases between. The CDR3 sequence is 14 residues long. In nucleotides, the CDR3 is TGTGCCAGTAGTCCCCAGGGGAGCAATCAGCCCCAGCATTTT. This encodes CASSPQGSNQPQHF.

The sample holds one count of this clone. The chain uses TRBV28 and TRBJ2-3; 9 bases align to TRBD2. This CDR3 has 17 residues. The J segment lost 1 base and the V segment lost 4 bases, leaving 9 bases of the junction unmatched. Germline V gene data show CDR1 as MDHEN and CDR2 as SYDVKM. The CDR3 loop reads CASSSVSGLAGTDTQYF. The CDR3 DNA is TGTGCCAGCAGTTCGGTCTCGGGACTAGCAGGCACAGATACGCAGTATTTT.

V usage is TRBV27 and J usage is TRBJ2-3, with 9 bases that match TRBD2. CDR1 and CDR2 (germline): MNHEY, SMNVEV (reference sequence). After removal of 5 bases from V and 0 bases from J, the junction contained 9 bases not matched to a gene. This CDR3 region has 17 residues. The CDR3 sequence is CASSLPSTSGSTDTQYF. The CDR3, as DNA: TGTGCCAGCAGTCTACCCTCGACTAGCGGTAGCACAGATACGCAGTATTTT.

V and J are TRBV6-5 and TRBJ2-3; 7 bases are shared with TRBD1. The CDR3 has 15 residues. J lost 2 bases, V lost 5 bases, and 7 bases had no gene match. Germline CDR1 MNHEY, CDR2 SVGAGI. This CDR3 reads CASSPGQENTDTQYF. In nucleotides, the CDR3 is TGTGCCAGCAGTCCAGGACAGGAAAACACAGATACGCAGTATTTT.

The chain is built from TRBV5-1 and TRBJ2-4, with a possible D match to TRBD2 (5 bases). The CDR3 consists of 13 residues. CDR1 and CDR2 from the germline V gene are SGHRS and YFSETQ. The ends were cut back, 4 bases at V and 8 bases at J, with 13 bases in the middle. The CDR3 protein is CASSSRGSDIQYF. CDR3 coding DNA: TGCGCCAGCAGCAGTCGCGGGTCCGACATTCAGTACTTC.

This chain joins TRBV6-1 and TRBJ1-4; 9 nucleotides agree with TRBD1. The CDR3 covers 16 residues. V trimming: 3 bases; J trimming: 4 bases; junction bases outside the gene matches: 6. Germline loops: CDR1 MNHNS, CDR2 SASEGT. CDR3 protein: CASSEGQGDGNEKLFF. CDR3 nucleotide sequence: TGTGCCAGCAGTGAGGGACAGGGAGACGGTAATGAAAAACTGTTTTTT.

CDR3 loop: CSVGTGDGYTF. CDR3 bases: TGCAGCGTTGGGACAGGGGATGGCTACACCTTC. The chain recombines TRBV29-1 with TRBJ1-2; 9 nucleotides align to TRBD1. The CDR3 runs to 11 residues. V lost 4 bases, J lost 6 bases, and 0 bases stayed unmatched. Germline V CDR1 and CDR2: SQVTM, ANQGSEA.

As to this clone: Other DNA sequences within the sample encode an identical CDR3. The chain couples TRBV6-5 to TRBJ1-2; 8 bases line up with TRBD1. CDR3 length: 14 amino acids. The germline V gene encodes CDR1 MNHEY and CDR2 SVGAGI. The V gene end was trimmed by 0 bases and the J gene end by 5 bases; junction bases not matched to a gene: 2. The CDR3 DNA follows: TGTGCCAGCAGTTACTCTAGGACAGGGTATGGCTACACCTTC. Translating gives CASSYSRTGYGYTF.

This chain links TRBV27 with TRBJ2-7; 10 bases are a match to TRBD2. Germline V gene lookup returns CDR1 MNHEY and CDR2 SMNVEV (reference sequence). V lost 5 bases, J lost 0 bases, and 4 bases stayed unmatched. The CDR3 has 15 residues. This CDR3 reads CASSSGRAPSYEQYF. The CDR3 coding sequence is TGTGCCAGCAGTAGCGGGAGGGCACCCTCCTACGAGCAGTACTTC.